This TCR beta chain came from a study of blood T cell repertoires in COVID-19. Study-level background: Donors in the United States, Italy and Spain gave samples during acute or convalescent COVID-19. Sources were T cells, B-cell-depleted T cells, or PBMCs; the material itself was cDNA or gDNA.

Per germline, CDR1 SGHVS and CDR2 FQNEAQ. Deletions cut 5 bases from V and 5 bases from J, with 9 bases between. There are 13 residues in the CDR3. Authors' data handling: Nucleated cell number was recorded as an estimate derived from reference gene primer amplification. Here immunoSEQ multiplex PCR was the method, and the copy in TCRdb shows in-frame clones only, minus some. The V and J calls and clone size were taken over from that table, and D and trimming were inferred from the DNA. The sample includes about 210,000 clones, just over 85% of them seen just once. V gene TRBV7-8 combines with J gene TRBJ2-2, with D hard to call. This TCR was sampled from a man aged 18 to 29 with active or convalescent COVID-19. Sequences were obtained from peripheral blood. The CDR3 here is CASSLTATGELFF. The CDR3 DNA reads TGTGCCAGCAGCCTAACAGCAACCGGGGAGCTGTTTTTT.